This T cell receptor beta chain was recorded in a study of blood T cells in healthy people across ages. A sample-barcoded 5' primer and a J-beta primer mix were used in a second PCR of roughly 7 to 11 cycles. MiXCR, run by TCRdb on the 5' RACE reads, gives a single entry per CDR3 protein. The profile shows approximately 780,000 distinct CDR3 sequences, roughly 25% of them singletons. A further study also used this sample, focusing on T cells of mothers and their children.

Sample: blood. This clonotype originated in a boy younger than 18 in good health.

The CDR3 nucleotides read TGCAGTGCCTCACAGGGGGGGATAGAAAAACTGTTTTTT. The encoded protein is CSASQGGIEKLFF. V gene TRBV20-1 combines with J gene TRBJ1-4, with 8 bases identical to TRBD1. The V and J ends lost 6 bases and 8 bases, in that order; junction bases with no gene match: 8. The CDR3 has 13 residues. The germline gives CDR1 DFQATT, CDR2 SNEGSKA (reference sequence).